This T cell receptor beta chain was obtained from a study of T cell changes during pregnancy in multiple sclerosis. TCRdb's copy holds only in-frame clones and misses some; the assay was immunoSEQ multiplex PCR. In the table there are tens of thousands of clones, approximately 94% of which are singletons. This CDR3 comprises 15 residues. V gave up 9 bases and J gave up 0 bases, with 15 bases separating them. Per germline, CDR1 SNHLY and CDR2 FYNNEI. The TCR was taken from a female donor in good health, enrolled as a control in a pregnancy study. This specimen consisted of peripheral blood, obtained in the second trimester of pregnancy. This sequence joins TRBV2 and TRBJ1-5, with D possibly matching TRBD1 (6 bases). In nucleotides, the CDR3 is TGTGCCAGTGCCCCACAGGGTCATAGCAATCAGCCCCAGCATTTT. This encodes CASAPQGHSNQPQHF.